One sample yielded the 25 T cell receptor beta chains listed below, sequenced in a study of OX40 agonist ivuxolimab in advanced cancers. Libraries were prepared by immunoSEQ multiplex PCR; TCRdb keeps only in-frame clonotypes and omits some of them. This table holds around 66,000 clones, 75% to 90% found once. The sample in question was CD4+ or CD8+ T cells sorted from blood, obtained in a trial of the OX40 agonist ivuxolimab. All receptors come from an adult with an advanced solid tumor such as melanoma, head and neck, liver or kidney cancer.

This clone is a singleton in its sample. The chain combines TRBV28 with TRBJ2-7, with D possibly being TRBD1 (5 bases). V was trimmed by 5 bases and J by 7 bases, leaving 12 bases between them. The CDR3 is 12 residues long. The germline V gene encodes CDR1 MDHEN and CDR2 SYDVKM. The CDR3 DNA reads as TGTGCCAGCAGTCCTGGGGCCCGGGAGCAGTACTTC. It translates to CASSPGAREQYF.

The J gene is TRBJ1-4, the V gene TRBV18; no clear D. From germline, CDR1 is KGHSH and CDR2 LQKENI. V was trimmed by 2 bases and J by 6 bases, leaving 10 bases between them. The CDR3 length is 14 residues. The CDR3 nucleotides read TGTGCCAGCTCACCAAGGGTAGGGTATGAAAAACTGTTTTTT. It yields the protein CASSPRVGYEKLFF.

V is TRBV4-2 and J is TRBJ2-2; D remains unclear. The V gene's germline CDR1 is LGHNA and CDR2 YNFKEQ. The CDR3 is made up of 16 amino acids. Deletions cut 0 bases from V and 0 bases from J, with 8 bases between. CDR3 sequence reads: CASSQDQRANTGELFF. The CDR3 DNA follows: TGTGCCAGCAGCCAAGATCAAAGGGCGAACACCGGGGAGCTGTTTTTT.

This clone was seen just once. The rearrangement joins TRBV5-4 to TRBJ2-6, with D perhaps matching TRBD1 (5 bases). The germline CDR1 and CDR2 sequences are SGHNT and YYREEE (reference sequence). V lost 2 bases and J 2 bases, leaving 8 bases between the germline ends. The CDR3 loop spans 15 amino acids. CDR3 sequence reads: CASSFRDAGANVLTF. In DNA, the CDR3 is TGTGCCAGCAGCTTCAGGGATGCTGGGGCCAACGTCCTGACTTTC.

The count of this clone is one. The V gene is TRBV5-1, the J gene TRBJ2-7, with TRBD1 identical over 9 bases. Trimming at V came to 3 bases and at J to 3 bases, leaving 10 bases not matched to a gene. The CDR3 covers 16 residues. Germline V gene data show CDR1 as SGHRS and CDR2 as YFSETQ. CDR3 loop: CASSSFGGQGGYEQYF. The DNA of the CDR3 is TGCGCCAGCAGCTCTTTTGGGGGACAGGGTGGCTACGAGCAGTACTTC.

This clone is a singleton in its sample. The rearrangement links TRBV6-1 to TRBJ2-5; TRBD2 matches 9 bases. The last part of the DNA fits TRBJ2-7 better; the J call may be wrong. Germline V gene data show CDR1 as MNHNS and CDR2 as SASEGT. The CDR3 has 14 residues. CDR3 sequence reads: CASSRGLAAYEQYF. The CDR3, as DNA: TGTGCCAGCAGTCGGGGACTAGCAGCCTACGAGCAGTACTTC.

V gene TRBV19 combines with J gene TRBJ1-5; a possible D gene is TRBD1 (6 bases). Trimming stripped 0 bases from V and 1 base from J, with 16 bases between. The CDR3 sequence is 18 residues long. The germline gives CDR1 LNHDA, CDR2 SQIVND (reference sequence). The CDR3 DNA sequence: TGTGCCAGTAGTATAGATCCCGGACAGAGGTGGAGCAATCAGCCCCAGCATTTT. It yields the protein CASSIDPGQRWSNQPQHF.

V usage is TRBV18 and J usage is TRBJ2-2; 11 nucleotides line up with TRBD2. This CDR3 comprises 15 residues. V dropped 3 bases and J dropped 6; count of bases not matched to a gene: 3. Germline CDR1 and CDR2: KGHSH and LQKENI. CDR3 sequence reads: CASSPILAGAGELFF. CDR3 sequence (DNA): TGTGCCAGCTCACCTATACTAGCGGGAGCCGGGGAGCTGTTTTTT.

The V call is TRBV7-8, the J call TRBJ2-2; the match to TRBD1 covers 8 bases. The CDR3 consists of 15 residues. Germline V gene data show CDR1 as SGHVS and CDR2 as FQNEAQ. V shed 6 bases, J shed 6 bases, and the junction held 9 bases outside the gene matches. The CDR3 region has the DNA TGTGCCAGCAGACTAGCCGGGACAGGCGCCGGGGAGCTGTTTTTT. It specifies CASRLAGTGAGELFF.

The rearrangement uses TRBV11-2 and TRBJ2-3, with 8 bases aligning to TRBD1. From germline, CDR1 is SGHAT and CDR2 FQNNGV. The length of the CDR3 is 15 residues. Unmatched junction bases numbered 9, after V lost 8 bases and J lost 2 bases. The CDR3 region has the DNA TGTGCCAGCGGCTACGCGGGACAGGCCACAGATACGCAGTATTTT. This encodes CASGYAGQATDTQYF.

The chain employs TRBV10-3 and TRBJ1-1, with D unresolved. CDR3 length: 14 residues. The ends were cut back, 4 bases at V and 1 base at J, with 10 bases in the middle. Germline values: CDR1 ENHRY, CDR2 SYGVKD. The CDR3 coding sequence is TGTGCCATCAGTGGTATGGAGACGAACACTGAAGCTTTCTTT. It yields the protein CAISGMETNTEAFF.

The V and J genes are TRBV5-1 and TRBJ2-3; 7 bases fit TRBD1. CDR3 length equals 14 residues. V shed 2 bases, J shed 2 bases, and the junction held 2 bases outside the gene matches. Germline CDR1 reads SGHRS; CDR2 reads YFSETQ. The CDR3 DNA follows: TGCGCCAGCAGCTTCACAGGGGACACAGATACGCAGTATTTT. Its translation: CASSFTGDTDTQYF.

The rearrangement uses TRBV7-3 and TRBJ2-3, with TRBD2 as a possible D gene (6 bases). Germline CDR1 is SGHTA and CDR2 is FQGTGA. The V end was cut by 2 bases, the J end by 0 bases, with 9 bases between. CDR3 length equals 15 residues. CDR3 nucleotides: TGTGCCAGCAGCTTATTTGGGACTAGCACAGATACGCAGTATTTT. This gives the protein CASSLFGTSTDTQYF.

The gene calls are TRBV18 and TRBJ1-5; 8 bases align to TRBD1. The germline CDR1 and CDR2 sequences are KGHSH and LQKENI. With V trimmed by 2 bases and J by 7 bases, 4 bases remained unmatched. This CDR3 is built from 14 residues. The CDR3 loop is CASSPGGTGQPQHF. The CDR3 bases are TGTGCCAGCTCACCAGGTGGGACAGGCCAGCCCCAGCATTTT.

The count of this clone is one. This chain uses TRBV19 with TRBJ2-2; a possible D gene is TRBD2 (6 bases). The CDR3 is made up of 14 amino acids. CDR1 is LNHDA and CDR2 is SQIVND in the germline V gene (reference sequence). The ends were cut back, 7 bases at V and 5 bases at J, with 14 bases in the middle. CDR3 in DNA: TGTGCCAGTACGGTGGGAGGCCTGACCGGGGAGCTGTTTTTT. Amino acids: CASTVGGLTGELFF.

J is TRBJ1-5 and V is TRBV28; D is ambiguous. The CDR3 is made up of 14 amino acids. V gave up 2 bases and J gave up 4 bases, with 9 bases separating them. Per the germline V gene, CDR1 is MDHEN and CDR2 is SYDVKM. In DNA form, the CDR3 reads TGTGCCAGCAGTTTAATTGGGAAGAATCAGCCCCAGCATTTT. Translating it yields CASSLIGKNQPQHF. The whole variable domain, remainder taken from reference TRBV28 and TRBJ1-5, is DVKVTQSSRYLVKRTGEKVFLECVQDMDHENMFWYRQDPGLGLRLIYFSYDVKMKEKGDIPEGYSVSREKKERFSLILESASTNQTSMYLCASSLIGKNQPQHFGDGTRLSIL.

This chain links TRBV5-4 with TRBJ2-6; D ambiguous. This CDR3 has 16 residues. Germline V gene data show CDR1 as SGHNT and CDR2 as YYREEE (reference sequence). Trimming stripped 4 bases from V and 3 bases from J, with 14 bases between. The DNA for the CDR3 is TGTGCCAGCAGCCCGAGCATGAGGCGTGGGGCCAACGTCCTGACTTTC. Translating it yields CASSPSMRRGANVLTF. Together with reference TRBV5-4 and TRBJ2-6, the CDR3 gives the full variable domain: ETGVTQSPTHLIKTRGQQVTLRCSSQSGHNTVSWYQQALGQGPQFIFQYYREEENGRGNFPPRFSGLQFPNYSSELNVNALELDDSALYLCASSPSMRRGANVLTFGAGSRLTVL.

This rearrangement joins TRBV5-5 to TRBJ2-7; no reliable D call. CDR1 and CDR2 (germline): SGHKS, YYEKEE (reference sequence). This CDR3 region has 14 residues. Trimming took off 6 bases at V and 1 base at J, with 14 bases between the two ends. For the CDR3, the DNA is TGTGCCAGCACCCTGTTTGGGCAGTCCTACGAGCAGTACTTC. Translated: CASTLFGQSYEQYF.

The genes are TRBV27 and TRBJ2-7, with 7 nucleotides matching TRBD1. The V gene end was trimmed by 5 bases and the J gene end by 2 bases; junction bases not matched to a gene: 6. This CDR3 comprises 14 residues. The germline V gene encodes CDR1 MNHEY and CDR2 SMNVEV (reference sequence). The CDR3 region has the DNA TGTGCCAGCAGTCGACAGGGAAATCCCTACGAGCAGTACTTC. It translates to CASSRQGNPYEQYF.

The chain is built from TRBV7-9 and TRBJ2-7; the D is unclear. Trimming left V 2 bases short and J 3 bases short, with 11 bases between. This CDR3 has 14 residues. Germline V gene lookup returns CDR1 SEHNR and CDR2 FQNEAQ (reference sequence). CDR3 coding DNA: TGTGCCAGCAGCTTATATGCCTTGGGCTACGAGCAGTACTTC. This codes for CASSLYALGYEQYF.

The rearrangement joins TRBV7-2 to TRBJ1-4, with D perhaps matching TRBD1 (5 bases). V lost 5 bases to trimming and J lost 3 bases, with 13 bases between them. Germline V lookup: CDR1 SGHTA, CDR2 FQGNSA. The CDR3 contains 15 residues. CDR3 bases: TGTGCCAGCAGCCTAAGACCCAGGGCTAATGAAAAACTGTTTTTT. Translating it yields CASSLRPRANEKLFF.

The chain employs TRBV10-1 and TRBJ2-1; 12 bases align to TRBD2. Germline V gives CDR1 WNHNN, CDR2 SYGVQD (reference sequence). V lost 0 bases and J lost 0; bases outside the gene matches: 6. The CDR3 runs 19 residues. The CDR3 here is CASSESTSGSLSSYNEQFF. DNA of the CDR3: TGCGCCAGCAGTGAGTCGACTAGCGGGAGCCTTAGCTCCTACAATGAGCAGTTCTTC.

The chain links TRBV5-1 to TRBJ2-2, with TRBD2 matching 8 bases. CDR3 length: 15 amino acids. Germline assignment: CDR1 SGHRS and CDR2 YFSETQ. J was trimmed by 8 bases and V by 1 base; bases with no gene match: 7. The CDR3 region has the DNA TGCGCCAGCAGCTTGTATAGCGGGAAGATAGGGGAGCTGTTTTTT. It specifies CASSLYSGKIGELFF.

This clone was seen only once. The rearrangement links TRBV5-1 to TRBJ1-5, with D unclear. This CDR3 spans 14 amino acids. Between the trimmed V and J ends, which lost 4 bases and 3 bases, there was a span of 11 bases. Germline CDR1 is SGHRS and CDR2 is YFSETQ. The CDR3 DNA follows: TGCGCCAGCAGCCGAGAGGGAGTCAATCAGCCCCAGCATTTT. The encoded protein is CASSREGVNQPQHF.

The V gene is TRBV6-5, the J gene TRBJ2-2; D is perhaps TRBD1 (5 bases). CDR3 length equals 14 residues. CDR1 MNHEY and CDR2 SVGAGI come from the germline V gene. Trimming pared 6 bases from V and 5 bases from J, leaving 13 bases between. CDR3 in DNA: TGTGCCAGCAGCCCCGACAGATCTACCGGGGAGCTGTTTTTT. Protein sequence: CASSPDRSTGELFF.